A selection of T cell receptor beta chains follows, all from one sample in a study of regulatory T cells in long-lasting Graves disease. MiXCR, run by TCRdb on the multiplex PCR reads, gives a single entry per CDR3 protein. Of 400,000 to 500,000 distinct CDR3 sequences in the sample, 21% are singletons; the top ten hold more than 13%. Sequences were derived from peripheral blood mononuclear cells (PBMCs), sampled when the disease was refractory, from a patient treated with antithyroid drugs. The receptors were sampled from a female donor with Graves disease. CDR3s include the opening cysteine and the closing phenylalanine or tryptophan. D genes are given only for firm matches. The size field is filled for only some rows; it gives once, few, many or a size class.

j_gene	abundance	v_gene	len	d_gene	CDR3nt	CDR3aa
TRBJ2-7	many	TRBV19	13	TRBD2	TGTGCCAGTAGCAGACTAGCGGGCTACGAGCAGTACTTC	CASSRLAGYEQYF
TRBJ1-5	once	TRBV12-3/TRBV12-4	14	TRBD1	TGTGCCAGCAGAAGGGACAGGAGCAATCAGCCCCAGCATTTT	CASRRDRSNQPQHF
TRBJ1-4	few	TRBV25-1	14	.	TGTGCCAGCAGTCTGTCAGGGCCTAATGAAAAACTGTTTTTT	CASSLSGPNEKLFF
TRBJ2-7	many	TRBV27	15	.	TGTGCCAGCAGTTGGGGACCAACCAGCTCCTACGAGCAGTACTTC	CASSWGPTSSYEQYF
TRBJ2-7	few	TRBV4-1	15	TRBD2	TGCGCCAGCAGCCAAGGCCCGGGCGGGAGGCTCGAGCAGTACTTC	CASSQGPGGRLEQYF
TRBJ2-2	.	TRBV27	16	TRBD2	TGTGCCAGCAGTTTCCCCGGACTAGCGGGGACCGGGGAGCTGTTTTTT	CASSFPGLAGTGELFF
TRBJ2-7	many	TRBV13	14	TRBD1	TGTGCCAGCAGCTTAGGAAGGACAGGGGTTGAGCAGTACTTC	CASSLGRTGVEQYF
TRBJ2-6	few	TRBV28	17	.	TGTGCCAGCAGCCAAACGGGACACAGCTCTGGGGCCAACGTCCTGACTTTC	CASSQTGHSSGANVLTF
TRBJ2-1	.	TRBV20-1	12	TRBD2	TGCAGTGCTAGACGGGGGGACAATGAGCAGTTCTTC	CSARRGDNEQFF
TRBJ2-7	few	TRBV27	14	TRBD1	TGTGCCAGCAGTTGGAGCAGGGGGCTGCACGAGCAGTACTTC	CASSWSRGLHEQYF
TRBJ2-5	many	TRBV12-3/TRBV12-4	14	.	TGTGCCAGCTCCAAAAGGGGGGACCAAGAGACCCAGTACTTC	CASSKRGDQETQYF
TRBJ2-5	.	TRBV20-1	15	TRBD2	TGCAGTGCCAACCCGGCTACTAGCGGGGAAGGGGCCCAGTACTTC	CSANPATSGEGAQYF
TRBJ1-1	few	TRBV10-3	13	.	TGTGCCATCAGTACACAGGGGAACACTGAAGCTTTCTTT	CAISTQGNTEAFF
TRBJ2-6	.	TRBV6-1	15	.	TGTGCCAGCAGGACACAGGGAACTGGGGCCAACGTCCTGACTTTC	CASRTQGTGANVLTF
TRBJ2-1	.	TRBV7-9	13	.	TGTGCCAGCGGACAACGGGACATCCCTGAGCAGTTCTTC	CASGQRDIPEQFF
TRBJ2-2	many	TRBV13	15	.	TGTGCCAGCAGCTTACGCTCCAGGGTCCCCGGGGAGCTGTTTTTT	CASSLRSRVPGELFF
TRBJ2-7	.	TRBV20-1	14	.	TGCAGTGCCGGTATAGGGGGAGTGGAGTACGAGCAGTACTTC	CSAGIGGVEYEQYF
TRBJ2-3	few	TRBV9	13	.	TGTGCCAGCAGCGTAGTACGAACAGATACGCAGTATTTT	CASSVVRTDTQYF
TRBJ2-5	many	TRBV20-1	13	.	TGCAGTGCTAGAGTTGAGACTTTTGGGACCCAGTACTTC	CSARVETFGTQYF
TRBJ2-6	.	TRBV6-5	16	.	TGTGCCAGCAGTTACTCCGGGGGCTCTGGGGCCAACGTCCTGACTTTC	CASSYSGGSGANVLTF
TRBJ2-7	few	TRBV7-9	22	.	TGTGCCAGCAGCTTACGTGTCCTGGGTGCAGACCCGGGGATGCCGTTCTCCTACGAGCAGTACTTC	CASSLRVLGADPGMPFSYEQYF
TRBJ2-5	many	TRBV29-1	12	TRBD1	TGCAGCGTCTCCACAGGGGGGGAGACCCAGTACTTC	CSVSTGGETQYF
TRBJ2-3	.	TRBV29-1	14	.	TGCAGCGTTGAAAGACGACACCCGATGGATACGCAGTATTTT	CSVERRHPMDTQYF
TRBJ2-3	.	TRBV7-6	13	.	TGTGCCTGCAGCTTTTCTATCACAGATACGCAGTATTTT	CACSFSITDTQYF
TRBJ1-5	many	TRBV2	15	.	TGTGCCAGCATGGAATCGGGCTATAGCAATCAGCCCCAGCATTTT	CASMESGYSNQPQHF
TRBJ1-2	many	TRBV12-3/TRBV12-4	14	.	TGTGCCAGCAGCAGGGACACCGCTGGCTATGGCTACACCTTC	CASSRDTAGYGYTF